This T cell receptor (beta chain) was retrieved from a study of siplizumab effects on memory and regulatory T cells. Study-wide results and caveats: There appeared to be greater diversity in naive T cells than in memory cells, and naive T cells seemed major contributors to the alloresponse. Proliferating Tregs taken from siplizumab cultures were not shown to have a confirmed suppressive function. Neither a naive nor a memory phenotype was assignable to roughly 75-96% of proliferating CD4+ or CD8+ clones.

V was shortened by 4 bases and J by 7 bases, with 19 bases between the two germline ends. The germline CDR1 and CDR2 sequences are MGHRA and YSYEKL. The CDR3 extends over 15 amino acids. Points on this clone: Antigen unknown.

Profiling relied on immunoSEQ multiplex PCR, and the TCRdb table lists in-frame clones only, not all of them. The repertoire holds 95,000 to 110,000 clones, with over 90% as singletons. V and J are TRBV4-1 and TRBJ2-5; D might be TRBD1 (6 bases). Sample: Tregs sorted from blood. This sequence was found in a human donor in good health. CDR3 region: CASSRVDRRVGTQYF. CDR3 coding DNA: TGCGCCAGCAGCCGAGTTGACAGGCGAGTAGGGACCCAGTACTTC.